This paragraph covers one T cell receptor beta chain sequence. These data belong to a study of identical twins. Each CDR3 protein gets one entry after TCRdb re-called the 5' RACE reads with MiXCR. The sample records some 730,000 distinct CDR3 sequences, approximately 18% being singletons. The CDR3 loop spans 14 amino acids. V shed 5 bases and J shed 1 base, with 9 bases lying between them. Per the germline V gene, CDR1 is LGHDT and CDR2 is YNNKEL (reference sequence). This sample was shared with a second study, whose subject was T cells expressing NK-cell markers.

Source material: PBMCs. This TCR derives from a woman aged 18-29 years in good health. The rearrangement joins TRBV3-1 to TRBJ1-5; D is uncertain. The CDR3 coding sequence is TGTGCCAGCAGCGAACGATGGAGCAATCAGCCCCAGCATTTT. Its protein product is CASSERWSNQPQHF.